The 18 T cell receptor beta chains listed next were all sequenced from one sample in a study of T cell repertoires in cytomegalovirus infection. These receptors' targets are unknown. TCRdb independently ran MiXCR on the reads; one entry per CDR3 protein. This sample carries nearly 700,000 distinct CDR3 sequences, around a third of them seen once, and the ten largest clones take about 20%. The material was cultured PBMCs, obtained from culture after CMV antigen stimulation. These receptors were collected from a human donor in good health (CMV status not recorded). Some clones in this sample may be carry-over from other donors' samples.

This clonotype came up a few times. V usage is TRBV6-6 and J usage is TRBJ2-3; D gene ambiguous. Trimming took 2 bases from V and 2 from J, leaving 11 bases between them. From germline, CDR1 is MNHNY and CDR2 SVGAGI (reference sequence). The CDR3 loop spans 15 amino acids. The CDR3 spells CASSYGSDPTDTQYF. CDR3 nucleotides: TGTGCCAGCAGTTACGGAAGTGACCCCACAGATACGCAGTATTTT.

The table lists this clonotype with many counts. V usage is TRBV7-2 and J usage is TRBJ1-1; D might be TRBD1 (6 bases). This CDR3 spans 14 amino acids. The V gene lost 5 bases and the J gene lost 11 bases, with 21 bases spanning the gap. Per the germline V gene, CDR1 is SGHTA and CDR2 is FQGNSA. The CDR3 protein is CASSKNLNTGYAFF. The CDR3 DNA is TGTGCCAGCAGCAAAAACCTCAATACAGGGTATGCTTTCTTT.

This clonotype was counted between two and nine times. This chain connects TRBV5-4 to TRBJ1-3; no definite D call. The CDR3 covers 15 residues. With 0 bases removed from V and 0 bases from J, the gap between germline ends came to 7 bases. In germline, CDR1 is SGHNT, CDR2 YYREEE (reference sequence). The CDR3 DNA reads as TGTGCCAGCAGCTTGGCGGCAGGCTCTGGAAACACCATATATTTT. It encodes CASSLAAGSGNTIYF.

This clonotype has just a few counts. This sequence joins TRBV19 and TRBJ1-5; no firm D call. Germline assignment: CDR1 LNHDA and CDR2 SQIVND (reference sequence). The length of the CDR3 is 15 residues. The ends were cut back, 6 bases at V and 3 bases at J, with 15 bases in the middle. CDR3 protein: CASRAGPNNNQPQHF. The CDR3 coding sequence is TGTGCCAGTAGGGCGGGTCCTAATAACAATCAGCCCCAGCATTTT.

The chain has TRBV11-2 and TRBJ1-1; a possible D gene is TRBD1 (5 bases). In germline, CDR1 is SGHAT, CDR2 FQNNGV. V gave up 7 bases and J gave up 0 bases, with 15 bases separating them. The CDR3 spans 15 residues. CDR3 residues: CASTRDGRMNTEAFF. Written as DNA, the CDR3 is TGTGCCAGCACCCGGGACGGACGCATGAACACTGAAGCTTTCTTT. Based on the CDR3 plus reference TRBV11-2 and TRBJ1-1, the full variable domain is EAGVAQSPRYKIIEKRQSVAFWCNPISGHATLYWYQQILGQGPKLLIQFQNNGVVDDSQLPKDRFSAERLKGVDSTLKIQPAKLEDSAVYLCASTRDGRMNTEAFFGQGTRLTVV.

This chain connects TRBV12-3 or TRBV12-4 to TRBJ1-5; the D gene is possibly TRBD1 (5 bases). CDR3 length: 15 residues. V was shortened by 6 bases and J by 3 bases, with 15 bases between the two germline ends. Written as DNA, the CDR3 is TGTGCCAGCAGCGGCACCAGGGTGTACAATCAGCCCCAGCATTTT. Protein product: CASSGTRVYNQPQHF.

This chain uses TRBV5-1 with TRBJ1-1, with D possibly being TRBD1 (6 bases). Germline CDR1 reads SGHRS; CDR2 reads YFSETQ. With 7 bases removed from V and 5 bases from J, the gap between germline ends came to 18 bases. CDR3 length: 14 amino acids. The CDR3: CASAGGGRWTEAFF. The DNA for the CDR3 is TGCGCCAGCGCCGGGGGGGGCCGGTGGACTGAAGCTTTCTTT.

This clonotype was observed a single time. The J gene is TRBJ2-7, the V gene TRBV15; 7 nucleotides line up with TRBD2. Per germline, CDR1 LNHNV and CDR2 YYDKDF (reference sequence). The CDR3 contains 17 residues. V lost 3 bases and J lost 0; bases outside the gene matches: 11. CDR3 nucleotides: TGTGCCACCAGCAGGACTAGCAAGACCTGGAGCTCCTACGAGCAGTACTTC. Amino acid sequence: CATSRTSKTWSSYEQYF.

This clonotype has just one count. This chain joins TRBV7-2 and TRBJ2-2; D gene unclear. This CDR3 region has 12 residues. From germline, CDR1 is SGHTA and CDR2 FQGNSA. V shed 6 bases and J shed 6 bases, with 8 bases lying between them. The CDR3 reads CASRRTSGELFF. CDR3 nucleotides: TGTGCCAGCAGACGTACCTCCGGGGAGCTGTTTTTT.

V and J are TRBV20-1 and TRBJ2-7; 10 bases match TRBD2. Trimming cost V 6 bases and J 2 bases; bases outside gene matches: 7. In germline, CDR1 is DFQATT, CDR2 SNEGSKA (reference sequence). The CDR3 has 14 amino acids. In DNA, the CDR3 is TGCAGTGCCACGCTAGCGGGAGTCCCCTACGAGCAGTACTTC. This codes for CSATLAGVPYEQYF.

This clonotype has just one count. This sequence joins TRBV28 and TRBJ1-5, with TRBD1 identical over 9 bases. V was clipped by 5 bases and J by 3 bases; unmatched bases: 11. The CDR3 extends over 17 amino acids. Germline loops: CDR1 MDHEN, CDR2 SYDVKM. The CDR3 DNA sequence: TGTGCCAGCAGTGCTGATATTGGGACAGGGTACAATCAGCCCCAGCATTTT. Translation: CASSADIGTGYNQPQHF.

The gene calls are TRBV12-3 or TRBV12-4 and TRBJ1-4; D might be TRBD1 (6 bases). The CDR3 is 16 residues long. The V end lost 5 bases, the J end lost 8 bases, and 21 bases lay between the germline ends. CDR3 sequence: CASSPVNAGAREKLFF. The CDR3 DNA sequence: TGTGCCAGCAGTCCTGTAAACGCAGGGGCAAGGGAAAAACTGTTTTTT.

CDR3 bases: TGTGCCAGCAGCTTTACCGGTCTAGATACGGAGACCCAGTACTTC. It is translated as CASSFTGLDTETQYF. The chain uses TRBV11-3 and TRBJ2-5; D unresolved. Germline CDR1 and CDR2: SGHNT and YENEEA. The CDR3 is 15 amino acids. V lost 3 bases, J lost 5 bases, and 16 bases lay in between.

The genes are TRBV20-1 and TRBJ2-3; possibly TRBD2 for D (7 bases). The V gene lost 5 bases and the J gene lost 4 bases, with 16 bases spanning the gap. The CDR3 contains 14 residues. Germline CDR1 DFQATT, CDR2 SNEGSKA (reference sequence). This CDR3 reads CSAGPGGSPDTQYF. CDR3 DNA: TGCAGTGCTGGGCCGGGGGGCAGCCCAGATACGCAGTATTTT.

This clonotype was observed a few times. The rearrangement joins TRBV12-3 or TRBV12-4 to TRBJ1-1; possibly TRBD1 for D (5 bases). The ends were cut back, 1 base at V and 12 bases at J, with 12 bases in the middle. The CDR3 spans 12 residues. The CDR3 DNA sequence: TGTGCCAGCAGTTTAGTAATTGACAGAACTTTCTTT. Its translation is CASSLVIDRTFF.

The DNA for the CDR3 is TGCAGCGTAGGCAGCTCCTATGGCTACACCTTC. Translating gives CSVGSSYGYTF. The gene calls are TRBV29-1 and TRBJ1-2, with no clear D. V was clipped by 6 bases and J by 4 bases, with 9 bases between them. Germline assignment: CDR1 SQVTM and CDR2 ANQGSEA. The CDR3 runs 11 residues.

This chain connects TRBV3-1 to TRBJ1-4, with TRBD1 as a possible D gene (5 bases). The CDR3 covers 13 residues. V dropped 4 bases and J dropped 8 bases, with 11 bases sitting between them. CDR1 and CDR2 from the germline V gene are LGHDT and YNNKEL (reference sequence). CDR3 protein: CASSRSGHEKLFF. CDR3 DNA sequence: TGTGCCAGCAGCCGGTCAGGGCACGAAAAACTGTTTTTT.

This clonotype appeared many times. This chain connects TRBV7-8 to TRBJ2-4; 10 bases map to TRBD1. The CDR3 contains 15 residues. In germline, CDR1 is SGHVS, CDR2 FQNEAQ. V lost 4 bases, J lost 12 bases, and 12 bases stayed unmatched. As DNA, the CDR3 is TGTGCCAGCAGCTCGACCGCGGACAGGGGGGACACTCAGTACTTC. Translated, it gives CASSSTADRGDTQYF.